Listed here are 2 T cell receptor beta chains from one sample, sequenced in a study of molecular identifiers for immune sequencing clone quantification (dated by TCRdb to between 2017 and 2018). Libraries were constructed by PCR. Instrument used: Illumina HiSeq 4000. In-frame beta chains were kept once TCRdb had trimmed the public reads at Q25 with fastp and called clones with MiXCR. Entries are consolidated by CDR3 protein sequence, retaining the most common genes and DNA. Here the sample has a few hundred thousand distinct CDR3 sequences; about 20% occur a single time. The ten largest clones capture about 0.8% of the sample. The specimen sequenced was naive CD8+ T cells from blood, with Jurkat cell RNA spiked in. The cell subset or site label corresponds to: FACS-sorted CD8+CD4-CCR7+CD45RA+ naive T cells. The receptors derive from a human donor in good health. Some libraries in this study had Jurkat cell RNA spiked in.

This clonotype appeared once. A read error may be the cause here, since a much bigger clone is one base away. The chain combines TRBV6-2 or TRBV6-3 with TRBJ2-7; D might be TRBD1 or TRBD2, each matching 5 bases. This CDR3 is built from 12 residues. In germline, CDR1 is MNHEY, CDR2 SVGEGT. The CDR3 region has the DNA TGTGCCAGCAGTTGGGACCCTCCCGAGCAGCACTTC. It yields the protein CASSWDPPEQHF.

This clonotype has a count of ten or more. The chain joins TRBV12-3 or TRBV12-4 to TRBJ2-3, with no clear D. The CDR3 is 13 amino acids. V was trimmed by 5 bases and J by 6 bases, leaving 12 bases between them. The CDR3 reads CASSPTLGDTQYF. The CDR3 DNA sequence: TGTGCCAGCAGTCCTACGCTAGGTGATACGCAGTATTTT.